This T cell receptor beta chain was profiled in a study of T cells in Graves' hyperthyroidism and ophthalmopathy. Whole-study findings and limits: Blood also held most thyroid clonotypes expanded beyond 0.001. Ophthalmopathy, which appeared later, was predicted by the model a median 6.5 months before onset.

This clonotype was recorded at least ten times. Its antigen remains unknown. What was amplified from RNA transcripts were TCR beta CDR3 regions. The HTBI primer set drove a first-round RT-PCR of the TCR CDR3. TCRdb re-derived calls from the multiplex PCR reads in MiXCR, one entry per CDR3 protein. Of 350,000 or so distinct CDR3 sequences in the sample, about 18% are singletons; the top ten hold 49%. This CDR3 has 15 residues. V lost 4 bases, J lost 6 bases, and 17 bases lay in between. Germline assignment: CDR1 SGHAT and CDR2 FQNNGV. The material sequenced was blood. This clonotype originated in a woman between 50 and 59 years old with Graves' hyperthyroidism. The chain combines TRBV11-2 with TRBJ2-3; D ambiguous. CDR3 in amino acids: CASSYAGRTRDTQYF. The CDR3 DNA follows: TGTGCCAGCAGCTACGCCGGTAGGACGAGGGATACGCAGTATTTT.